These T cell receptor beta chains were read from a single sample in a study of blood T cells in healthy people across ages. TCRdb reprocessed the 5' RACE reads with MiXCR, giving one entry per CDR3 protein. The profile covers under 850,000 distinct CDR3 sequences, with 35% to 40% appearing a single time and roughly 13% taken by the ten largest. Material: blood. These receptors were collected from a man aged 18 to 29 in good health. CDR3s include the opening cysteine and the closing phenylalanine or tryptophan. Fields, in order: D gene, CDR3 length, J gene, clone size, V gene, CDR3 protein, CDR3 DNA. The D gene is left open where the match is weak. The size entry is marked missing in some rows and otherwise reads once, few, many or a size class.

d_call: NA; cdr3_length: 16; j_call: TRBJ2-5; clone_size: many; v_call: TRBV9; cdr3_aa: CASSPRLSRVEETQYF; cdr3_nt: TGTGCCAGCAGCCCCCGGTTGAGTAGAGTCGAAGAGACCCAGTACTTC
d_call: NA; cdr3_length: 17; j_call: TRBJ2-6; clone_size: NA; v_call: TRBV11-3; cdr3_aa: CASSLDQGSAGANVLTF; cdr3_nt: TGTGCCAGCAGCTTAGATCAGGGTTCAGCTGGGGCCAACGTCCTGACTTTC
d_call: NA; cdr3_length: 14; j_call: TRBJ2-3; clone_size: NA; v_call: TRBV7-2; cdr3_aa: CASGSDLYGNTQYF; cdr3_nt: TGTGCCAGCGGCTCAGATTTATACGGGAATACGCAGTATTTT
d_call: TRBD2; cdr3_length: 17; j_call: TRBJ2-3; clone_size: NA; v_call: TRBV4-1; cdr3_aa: CASSQDGQRGEVDTQYF; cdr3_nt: TGCGCCAGCAGCCAAGATGGGCAGCGGGGGGAGGTAGATACGCAGTATTTT
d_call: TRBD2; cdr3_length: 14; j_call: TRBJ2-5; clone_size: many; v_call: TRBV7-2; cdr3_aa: CASSSSGLQETQYF; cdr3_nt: TGTGCCAGCAGCTCTAGCGGCCTCCAAGAGACCCAGTACTTC
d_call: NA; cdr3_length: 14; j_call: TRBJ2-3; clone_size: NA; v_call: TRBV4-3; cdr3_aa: CASSRYSSTDTQYF; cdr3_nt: TGCGCCAGCAGCCGCTATTCTAGCACAGATACGCAGTATTTT
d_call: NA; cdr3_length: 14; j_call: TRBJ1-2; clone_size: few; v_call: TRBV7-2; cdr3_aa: CACSLGQEFYGYTF; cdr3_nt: TGTGCCTGCAGCTTAGGGCAGGAGTTCTATGGCTACACCTTC
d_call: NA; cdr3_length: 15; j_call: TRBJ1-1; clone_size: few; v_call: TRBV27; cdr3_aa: CASSLEGRENTEAFF; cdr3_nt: TGTGCCAGCAGTTTAGAAGGAAGGGAGAACACTGAAGCTTTCTTT
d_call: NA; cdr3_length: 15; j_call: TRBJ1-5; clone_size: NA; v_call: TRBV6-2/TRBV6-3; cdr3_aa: CASTDRSQRDQPQHF; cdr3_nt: TGTGCCAGCACTGACAGGAGTCAGAGGGATCAGCCCCAGCATTTT
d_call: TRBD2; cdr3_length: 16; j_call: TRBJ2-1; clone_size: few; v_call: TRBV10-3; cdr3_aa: CAISDWQAGGPNEQFF; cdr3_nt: TGTGCCATCAGTGACTGGCAAGCGGGGGGGCCCAATGAGCAGTTCTTC
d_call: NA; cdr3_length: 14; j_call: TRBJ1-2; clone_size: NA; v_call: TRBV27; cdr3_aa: CASSSPGSAYGYTF; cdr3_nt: TGTGCCAGCAGTTCCCCGGGTAGCGCTTATGGCTACACCTTC
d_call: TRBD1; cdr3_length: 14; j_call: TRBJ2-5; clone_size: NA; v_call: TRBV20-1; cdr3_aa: CSARGTGTEETQYF; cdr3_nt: TGCAGTGCTAGAGGGACCGGGACAGAAGAGACCCAGTACTTC
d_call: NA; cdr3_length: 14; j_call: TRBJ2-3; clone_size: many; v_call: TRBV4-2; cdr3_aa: CASSIRDQRDTQYF; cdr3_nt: TGTGCCAGCAGCATCCGGGACCAAAGAGATACGCAGTATTTT
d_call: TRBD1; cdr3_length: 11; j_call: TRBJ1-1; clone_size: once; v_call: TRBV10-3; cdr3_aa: CAAAGQREAFF; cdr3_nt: TGTGCCGCCGCGGGACAGCGTGAAGCTTTCTTT
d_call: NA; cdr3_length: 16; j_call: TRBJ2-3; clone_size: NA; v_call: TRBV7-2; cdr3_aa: CASSLVGGGEGDTQYF; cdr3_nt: TGTGCCAGCAGCTTAGTAGGAGGGGGCGAAGGGGATACGCAGTATTTT
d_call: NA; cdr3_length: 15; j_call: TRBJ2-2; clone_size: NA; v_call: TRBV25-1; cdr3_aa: CASSDGRGNTGELFF; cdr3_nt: TGTGCCAGCAGTGACGGCAGGGGGAACACCGGGGAGCTGTTTTTT
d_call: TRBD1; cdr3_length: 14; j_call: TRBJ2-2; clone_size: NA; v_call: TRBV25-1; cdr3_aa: CASSRDRGAGERFF; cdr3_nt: TGTGCCAGCAGCCGGGACAGGGGGGCCGGGGAGCGGTTTTTT
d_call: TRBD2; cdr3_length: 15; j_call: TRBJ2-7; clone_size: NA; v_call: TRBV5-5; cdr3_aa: CASSLRGGNSYEQYF; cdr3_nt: TGTGCCAGCAGCCTCCGCGGGGGGAACTCCTACGAGCAGTACTTC
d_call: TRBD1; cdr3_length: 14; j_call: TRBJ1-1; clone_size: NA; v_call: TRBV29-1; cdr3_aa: CSVAGTGHDHEAFF; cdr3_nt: TGCAGCGTAGCCGGGACAGGGCATGACCATGAAGCTTTCTTT
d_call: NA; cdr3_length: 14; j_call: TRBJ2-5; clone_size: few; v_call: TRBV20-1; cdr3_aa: CSARGGLVGETQYF; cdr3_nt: TGCAGTGCTAGAGGGGGGCTAGTAGGGGAGACCCAGTACTTC
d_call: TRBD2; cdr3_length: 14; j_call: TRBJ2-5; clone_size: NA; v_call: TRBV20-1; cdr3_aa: CSAQASGGQETQYF; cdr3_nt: TGCAGTGCTCAGGCTAGCGGGGGACAAGAGACCCAGTACTTC
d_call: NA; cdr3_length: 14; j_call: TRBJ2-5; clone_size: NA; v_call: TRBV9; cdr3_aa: CASSAAGAYNEQYF; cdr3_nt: TGTGCCAGCAGCGCGGCAGGGGCCTACAATGAGCAGTACTTC
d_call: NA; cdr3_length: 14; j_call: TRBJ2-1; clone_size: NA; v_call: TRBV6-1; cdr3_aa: CASSTRASYNEQFF; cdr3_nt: TGTGCCAGCAGTACCCGGGCCAGTTACAATGAGCAGTTCTTC
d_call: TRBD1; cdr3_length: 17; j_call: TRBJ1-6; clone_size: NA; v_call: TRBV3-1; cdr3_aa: CASSQLPVRTGSSPLHF; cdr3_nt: TGTGCCAGCAGCCAACTCCCGGTCCGGACAGGGAGTTCACCCCTCCACTTT
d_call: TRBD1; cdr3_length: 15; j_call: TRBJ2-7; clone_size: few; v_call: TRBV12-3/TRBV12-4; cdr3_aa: CASRSRDREYNEQYF; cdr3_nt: TGTGCCAGCAGGTCCCGGGACAGGGAATACAATGAGCAGTACTTC
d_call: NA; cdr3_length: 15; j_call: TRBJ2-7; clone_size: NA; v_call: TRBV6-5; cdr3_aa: CASSYGPPRQAEQYF; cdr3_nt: TGTGCCAGCAGTTACGGGCCCCCGCGGCAGGCTGAGCAGTACTTC
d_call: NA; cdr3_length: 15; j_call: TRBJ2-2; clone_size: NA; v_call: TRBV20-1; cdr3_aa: CSAGPGDRYTGELFF; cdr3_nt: TGCAGTGCTGGCCCCGGGGACCGATACACCGGGGAGCTGTTTTTT
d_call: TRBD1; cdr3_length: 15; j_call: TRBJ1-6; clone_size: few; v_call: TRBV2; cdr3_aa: CASRGGQGLNSPLHF; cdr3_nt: TGTGCCAGCAGAGGGGGACAGGGGTTAAATTCACCCCTCCACTTT
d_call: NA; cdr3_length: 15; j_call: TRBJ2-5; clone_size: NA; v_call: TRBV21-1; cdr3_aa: CASSKVRVPQETQYF; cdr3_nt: TGTGCCAGCAGCAAAGTAAGGGTACCGCAAGAGACCCAGTACTTC
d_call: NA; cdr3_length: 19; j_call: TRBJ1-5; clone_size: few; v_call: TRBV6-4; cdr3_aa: CASSGREVEESGSDQPQHF; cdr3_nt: TGTGCCAGCAGTGGGAGGGAAGTGGAGGAATCCGGTTCGGATCAGCCCCAGCATTTT
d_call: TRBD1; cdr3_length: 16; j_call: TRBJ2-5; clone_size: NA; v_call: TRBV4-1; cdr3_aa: CASSQVPGGAGETQYF; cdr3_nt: TGCGCCAGCAGCCAAGTTCCAGGGGGCGCGGGGGAGACCCAGTACTTC
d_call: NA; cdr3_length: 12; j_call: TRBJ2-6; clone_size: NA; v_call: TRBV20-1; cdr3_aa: CSAGPGANVLTF; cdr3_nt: TGCAGTGCAGGGCCCGGGGCCAACGTCCTGACTTTC
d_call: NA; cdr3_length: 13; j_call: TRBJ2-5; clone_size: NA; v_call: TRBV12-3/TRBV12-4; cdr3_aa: CASSFRSQETQYF; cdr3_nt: TGTGCCAGCAGTTTTAGGTCCCAAGAGACCCAGTACTTC
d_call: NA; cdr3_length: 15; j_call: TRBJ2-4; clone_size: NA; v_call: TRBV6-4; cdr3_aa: CASSPGPRSGNIQYF; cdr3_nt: TGTGCCAGCAGTCCGGGACCCCGAAGTGGAAACATTCAGTACTTC
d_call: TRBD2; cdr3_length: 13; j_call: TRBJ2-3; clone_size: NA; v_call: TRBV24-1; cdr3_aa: CATSGGGVDTQYF; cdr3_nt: TGTGCCACCAGCGGGGGGGGAGTAGATACGCAGTATTTT
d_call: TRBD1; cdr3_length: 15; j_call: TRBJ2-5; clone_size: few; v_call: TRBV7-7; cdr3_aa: CASSLSTGERETQYF; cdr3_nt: TGTGCTAGCAGCTTATCGACAGGGGAGAGAGAGACCCAGTACTTC
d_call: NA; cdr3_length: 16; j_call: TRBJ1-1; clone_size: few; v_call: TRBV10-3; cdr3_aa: CAIRGWGDPPNTEAFF; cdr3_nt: TGTGCCATCAGAGGTTGGGGGGACCCGCCGAACACTGAAGCTTTCTTT
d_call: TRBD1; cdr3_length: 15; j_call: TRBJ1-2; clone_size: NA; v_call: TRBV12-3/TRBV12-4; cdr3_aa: CASSYPGQGALGYTF; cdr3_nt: TGTGCCAGCAGTTACCCGGGACAGGGGGCTTTAGGCTACACCTTC
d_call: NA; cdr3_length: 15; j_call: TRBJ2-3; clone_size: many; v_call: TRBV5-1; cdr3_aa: CASSFRQTTTDTQYF; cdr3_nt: TGCGCCAGCAGCTTCCGACAGACTACAACAGATACGCAGTATTTT
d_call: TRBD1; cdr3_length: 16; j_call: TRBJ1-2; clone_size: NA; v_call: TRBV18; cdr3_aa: CASSPNTAGGNYGYTF; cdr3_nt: TGTGCCAGCTCACCAAATACGGCAGGGGGCAACTATGGCTACACCTTC
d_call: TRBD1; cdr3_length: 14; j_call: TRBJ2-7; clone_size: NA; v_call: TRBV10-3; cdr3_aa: CAIGTGTGGFEQYF; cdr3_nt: TGTGCCATCGGGACCGGGACAGGGGGTTTCGAGCAGTACTTC
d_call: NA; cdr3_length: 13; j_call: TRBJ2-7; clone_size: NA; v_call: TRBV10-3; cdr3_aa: CATNPGHNYEQYF; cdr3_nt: TGTGCCACCAACCCGGGACACAATTACGAGCAGTACTTC
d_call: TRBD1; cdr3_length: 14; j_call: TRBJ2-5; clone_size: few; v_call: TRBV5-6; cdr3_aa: CASSLATGGETQYF; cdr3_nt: TGTGCCAGCAGCTTGGCGACAGGGGGAGAGACCCAGTACTTC
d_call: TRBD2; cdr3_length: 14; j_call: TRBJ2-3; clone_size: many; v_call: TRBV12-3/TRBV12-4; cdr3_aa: CASTGLEFGDTQYF; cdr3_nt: TGTGCCAGCACCGGACTAGAGTTTGGAGATACGCAGTATTTT
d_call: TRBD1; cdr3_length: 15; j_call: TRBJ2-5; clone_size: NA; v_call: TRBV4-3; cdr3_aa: CASSREQGNEETQYF; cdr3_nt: TGCGCCAGCAGCCGGGAACAGGGGAACGAAGAGACCCAGTACTTC
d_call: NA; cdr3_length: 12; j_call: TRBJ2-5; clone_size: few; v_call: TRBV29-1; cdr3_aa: CSVDFEQETQYF; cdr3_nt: TGCAGCGTTGACTTCGAGCAAGAGACCCAGTACTTC
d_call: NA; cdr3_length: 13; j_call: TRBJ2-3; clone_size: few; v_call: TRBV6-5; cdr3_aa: CASTRGPTDTQYF; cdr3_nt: TGTGCCAGCACGCGGGGGCCCACAGATACGCAGTATTTT
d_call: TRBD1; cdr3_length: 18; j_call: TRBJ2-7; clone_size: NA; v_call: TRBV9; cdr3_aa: CASSPHTIDRGSYNEQYF; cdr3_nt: TGTGCCAGCAGCCCACATACTATTGACAGGGGGAGCTACAATGAGCAGTACTTC
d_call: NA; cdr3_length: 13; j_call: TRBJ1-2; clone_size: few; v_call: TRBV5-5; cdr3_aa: CASSFRDLRPYTF; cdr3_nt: TGTGCCAGCAGCTTCCGGGACCTCCGGCCCTACACCTTC
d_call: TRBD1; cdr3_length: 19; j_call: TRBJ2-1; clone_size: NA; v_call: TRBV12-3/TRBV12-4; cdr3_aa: CASSLDRGSISISYNEQFF; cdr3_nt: TGTGCCAGCAGCCTCGACAGGGGGTCCATCTCTATCTCCTACAATGAGCAGTTCTTC
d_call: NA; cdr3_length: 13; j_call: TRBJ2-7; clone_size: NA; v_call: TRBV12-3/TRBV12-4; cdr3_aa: CASKLGRELEQYF; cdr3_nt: TGTGCCAGCAAATTGGGACGGGAGCTGGAGCAGTACTTC
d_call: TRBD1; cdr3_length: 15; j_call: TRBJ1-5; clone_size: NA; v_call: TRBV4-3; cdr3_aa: CASSQDTGGGQPQHF; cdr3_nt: TGCGCCAGCAGCCAAGACACAGGGGGTGGTCAGCCCCAGCATTTT
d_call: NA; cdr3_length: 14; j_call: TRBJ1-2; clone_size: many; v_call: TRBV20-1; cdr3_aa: CSARRGGGRRGYTF; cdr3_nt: TGCAGTGCTAGACGAGGGGGGGGCCGGAGAGGCTACACCTTC
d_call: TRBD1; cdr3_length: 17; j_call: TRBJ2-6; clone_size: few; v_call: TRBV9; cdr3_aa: CASSITGGYSGANVLTF; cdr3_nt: TGTGCCAGCAGCATCACAGGGGGCTACTCTGGGGCCAACGTCCTGACTTTC
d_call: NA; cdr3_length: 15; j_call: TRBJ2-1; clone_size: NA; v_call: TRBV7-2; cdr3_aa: CASSTRGSSYNEQFF; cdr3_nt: TGTGCCAGCAGCACACGGGGGTCCTCTTACAATGAGCAGTTCTTC
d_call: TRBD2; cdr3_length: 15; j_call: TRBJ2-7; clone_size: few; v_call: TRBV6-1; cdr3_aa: CASSEGTSGDNEQYF; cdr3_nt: TGTGCCAGCAGTGAAGGGACTAGCGGGGATAATGAGCAGTACTTC
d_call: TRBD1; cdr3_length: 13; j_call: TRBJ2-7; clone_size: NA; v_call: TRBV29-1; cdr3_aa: CSVWTGNTYEQYF; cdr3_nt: TGCAGCGTATGGACAGGTAATACCTACGAGCAGTACTTC
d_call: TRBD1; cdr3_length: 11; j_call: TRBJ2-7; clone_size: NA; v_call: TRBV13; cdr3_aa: CASSPGTAPYF; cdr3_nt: TGTGCCAGCAGCCCGGGGACAGCCCCGTACTTC
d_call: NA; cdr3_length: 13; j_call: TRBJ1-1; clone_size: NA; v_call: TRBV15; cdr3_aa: CATSRVPIAEAFF; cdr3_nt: TGTGCCACCAGCAGAGTTCCTATCGCTGAAGCTTTCTTT